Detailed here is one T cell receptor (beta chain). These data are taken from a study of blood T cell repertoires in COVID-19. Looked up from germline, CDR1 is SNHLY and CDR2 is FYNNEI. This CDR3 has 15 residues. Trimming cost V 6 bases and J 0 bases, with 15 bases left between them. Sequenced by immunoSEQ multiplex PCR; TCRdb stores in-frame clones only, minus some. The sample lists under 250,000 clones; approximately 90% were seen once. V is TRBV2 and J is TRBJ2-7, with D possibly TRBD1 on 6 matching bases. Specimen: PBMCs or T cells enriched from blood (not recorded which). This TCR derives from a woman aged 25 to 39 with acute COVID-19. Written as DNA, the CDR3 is TGTGCCAGCAGAGAGACAGGCGGTTTCTCCTACGAGCAGTACTTC. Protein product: CASRETGGFSYEQYF.